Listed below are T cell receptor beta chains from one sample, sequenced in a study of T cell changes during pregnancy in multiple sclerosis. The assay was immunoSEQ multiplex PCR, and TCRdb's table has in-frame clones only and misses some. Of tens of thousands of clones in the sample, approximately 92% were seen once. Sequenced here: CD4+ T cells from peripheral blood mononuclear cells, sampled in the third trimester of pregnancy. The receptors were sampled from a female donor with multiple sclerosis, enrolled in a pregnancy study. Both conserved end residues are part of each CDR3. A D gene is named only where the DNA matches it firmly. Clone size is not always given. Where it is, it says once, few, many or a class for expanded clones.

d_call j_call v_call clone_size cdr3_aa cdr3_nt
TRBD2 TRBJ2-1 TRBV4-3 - CASSRGLAGLAGSYNEQFF TGCGCCAGCAGCCGAGGACTAGCGGGGCTGGCCGGCTCCTACAATGAGCAGTTCTTC
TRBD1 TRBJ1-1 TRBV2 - CASRSYGQGGTEAFF TGTGCCAGCCGAAGTTACGGACAGGGGGGCACTGAAGCTTTCTTT
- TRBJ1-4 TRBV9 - CASSRLATNEKLFF TGTGCCAGCAGCCGACTGGCAACTAATGAAAAACTGTTTTTT
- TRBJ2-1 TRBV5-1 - CASSLGGDSLIYNEQFF TGCGCCAGCAGCTTGGGAGGAGACAGCCTTATCTACAATGAGCAGTTCTTC
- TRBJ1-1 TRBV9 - CASSGGGFLNTEAFF TGTGCCAGCAGTGGGGGGGGATTCCTAAACACTGAAGCTTTCTTT
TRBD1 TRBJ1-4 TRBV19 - CASRTRRGQANEKLFF TGTGCCAGTAGAACCAGACGCGGACAGGCAAATGAAAAACTGTTTTTT
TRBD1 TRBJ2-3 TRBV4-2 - CASSHAGTGGLGTQYF TGTGCCAGCAGCCACGCCGGGACAGGGGGATTAGGTACGCAGTATTTT
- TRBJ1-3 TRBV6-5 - CASSSTGGWDTIYF TGTGCCAGCAGCTCTACCGGGGGATGGGACACCATATATTTT
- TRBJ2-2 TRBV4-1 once CASSIASGTGELFF TGCGCCAGCAGTATCGCCTCGGGCACCGGGGAGCTGTTTTTT
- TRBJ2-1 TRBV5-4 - CASNIQGGNEQFF TGTGCCAGCAACATTCAGGGGGGCAATGAGCAGTTCTTC
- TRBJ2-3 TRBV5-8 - CASSLAWTASTDTQYF TGTGCCAGCAGCTTGGCCTGGACAGCAAGCACAGATACGCAGTATTTT
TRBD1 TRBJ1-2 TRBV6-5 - CASSTRGQGSIGYTF TGTGCCAGCAGTACCCGGGGACAGGGTTCGATTGGCTACACCTTC
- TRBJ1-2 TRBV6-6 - CASSLQGGGYTF TGTGCCAGCAGCCTTCAGGGAGGGGGCTACACCTTC
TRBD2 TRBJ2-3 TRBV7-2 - CASSGTSGGSHLPDTQYF TGTGCCAGCAGCGGAACTAGCGGGGGGTCCCATCTTCCAGATACGCAGTATTTT
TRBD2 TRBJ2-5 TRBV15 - CATSRDRGLAGGQETQYF TGTGCCACCAGCAGAGATCGAGGGCTAGCGGGGGGGCAAGAGACCCAGTACTTC
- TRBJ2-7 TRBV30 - CAWRAVYEQYF TGTGCCTGGAGGGCAGTCTACGAGCAGTACTTC
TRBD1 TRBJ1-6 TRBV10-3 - CAISGGQHNSPLHF TGTGCCATCAGTGGGGGACAGCATAATTCACCCCTCCACTTT
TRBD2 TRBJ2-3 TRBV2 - CASSWNLAESTDTQYF TGTGCCAGCAGTTGGAACCTAGCGGAAAGCACAGATACGCAGTATTTT
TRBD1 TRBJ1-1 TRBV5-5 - CASSHGDRPPNTEAFF TGTGCCAGCAGCCACGGGGACAGGCCCCCGAACACTGAAGCTTTCTTT
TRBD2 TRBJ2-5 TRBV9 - CASSAGGAGGLWETQYF TGTGCCAGCAGCGCTGGGGGAGCGGGGGGACTTTGGGAGACCCAGTACTTC
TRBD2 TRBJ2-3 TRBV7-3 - CASSLLGTTGDTQYF TGTGCCAGCAGCTTACTAGGGACTACGGGAGATACGCAGTATTTT
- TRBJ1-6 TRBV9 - CASSVGASPLHF TGTGCCAGCAGCGTAGGGGCTTCACCCCTCCACTTT
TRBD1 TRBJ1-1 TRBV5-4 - CASSFRDRVRAEAFF TGTGCCAGCAGCTTCCGGGACAGGGTACGTGCTGAAGCTTTCTTT
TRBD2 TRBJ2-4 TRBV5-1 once CASSLIAGDNIQYF TGCGCCAGCAGCTTGATTGCGGGGGATAACATTCAGTACTTC
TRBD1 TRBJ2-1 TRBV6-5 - CASRRQGTNEQFF TGTGCCAGCAGACGACAGGGGACCAATGAGCAGTTCTTC
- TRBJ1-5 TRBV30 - CAWSVSGGAGNQPQHF TGTGCCTGGAGTGTTTCTGGGGGGGCTGGCAATCAGCCCCAGCATTTT
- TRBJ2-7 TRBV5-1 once CASSLETGFYEQYF TGCGCCAGCAGCTTGGAGACGGGTTTCTACGAGCAGTACTTC
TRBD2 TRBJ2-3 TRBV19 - CASSTRGLAGGSHLDTQYF TGTGCCAGTAGTACCCGGGGGCTAGCGGGGGGGTCCCACCTGGATACGCAGTATTTT
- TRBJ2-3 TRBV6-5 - CASSYSGGADTQYF TGTGCCAGCAGTTACTCAGGAGGGGCGGATACGCAGTATTTT
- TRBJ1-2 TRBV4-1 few CASSQDERLGGYGYTF TGCGCCAGCAGCCAAGATGAGCGATTAGGTGGCTATGGCTACACCTTC
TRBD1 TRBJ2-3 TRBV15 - CATSRTGTGGRDTQYF TGTGCCACCAGCCGAACCGGGACAGGGGGCCGAGATACGCAGTATTTT
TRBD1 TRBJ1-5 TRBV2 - CASSEDGTGDAGNQPQHF TGTGCCAGCAGTGAAGATGGGACAGGGGACGCGGGCAATCAGCCCCAGCATTTT
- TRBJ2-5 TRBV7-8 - CASSSHETQYF TGTGCCAGCAGCTCCCATGAGACCCAGTACTTC
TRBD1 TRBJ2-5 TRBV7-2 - CASSSQGATENQYF TGTGCCAGCAGCTCACAGGGGGCAACTGAGAACCAGTACTTC
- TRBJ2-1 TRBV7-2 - CASSLVGGASYNEQFF TGTGCCAGCAGCTTAGTAGGGGGGGCATCCTACAATGAGCAGTTCTTC
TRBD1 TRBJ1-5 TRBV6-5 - CASSSSGTGNQPQHF TGTGCCAGCAGTTCCTCCGGGACAGGGAACCAGCCCCAGCATTTT
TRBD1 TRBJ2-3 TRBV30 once CAWSVTGGTDTQYF TGTGCCTGGAGCGTAACAGGGGGCACAGATACGCAGTATTTT
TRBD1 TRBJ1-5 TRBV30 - CAWSALGDRDNQPQHF TGTGCCTGGAGTGCCCTAGGGGACAGAGACAATCAGCCCCAGCATTTT
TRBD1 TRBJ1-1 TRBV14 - CASSHIQGVTEAFF TGTGCCAGCAGCCATATACAGGGGGTCACTGAAGCTTTCTTT
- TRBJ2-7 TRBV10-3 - CAISERDKNYEQYF TGTGCCATCAGTGAGCGGGACAAAAACTACGAGCAGTACTTC
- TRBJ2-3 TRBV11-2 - CASSPGLVTDTQYF TGTGCCAGCAGCCCGGGACTTGTCACAGATACGCAGTATTTT
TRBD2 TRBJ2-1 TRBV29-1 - CSVLLAGGLGEQFF TGCAGCGTCCTACTAGCGGGGGGGCTGGGTGAGCAGTTCTTC
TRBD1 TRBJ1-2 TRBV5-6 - CASSPDPTGHGYTF TGTGCCAGCAGCCCGGACCCGACAGGGCATGGCTACACCTTC
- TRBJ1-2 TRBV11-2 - CASSLDPNYGYTF TGTGCCAGCAGCTTAGACCCGAACTATGGCTACACCTTC
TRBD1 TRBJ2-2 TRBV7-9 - CASSLARDSANTGELFF TGTGCCAGCAGCTTAGCGAGGGACAGTGCGAACACCGGGGAGCTGTTTTTT
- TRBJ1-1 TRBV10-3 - CAISGEGMAEAFF TGTGCCATCAGTGGAGAGGGAATGGCTGAAGCTTTCTTT
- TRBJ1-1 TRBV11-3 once CASSLRGASEAFF TGTGCCAGCAGCCTCCGGGGGGCCTCTGAAGCTTTCTTT
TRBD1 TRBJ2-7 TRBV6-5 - CASSHRQGPFWEQYF TGTGCCAGCAGTCATAGACAGGGCCCCTTTTGGGAGCAGTACTTC